Below are 2 T cell receptor beta chains sequenced from a single sample in a study of control samples from healthy donors and cancer patients. Assay: immunoSEQ multiplex PCR; the TCRdb copy retains only in-frame clones and omits some. The table lists about 140,000 clones, 70% to 90% of them singletons. Sequencing was performed on blood. The origin of the receptors is a man younger than 35 in good health.

The chain has TRBV6-2 or TRBV6-3 and TRBJ2-7, with 10 bases fitting TRBD2. Germline CDR1 is MNHEY and CDR2 is SVGEGT. The CDR3 sequence is 16 residues long. J was trimmed by 5 bases and V by 5 bases; bases with no gene match: 12. As DNA, the CDR3 is TGTGCCAGCAGTACCTACGGGGCTAGCGGGGGCAACGAGCAGTACTTC. Its translation is CASSTYGASGGNEQYF.

The sample holds a few counts of this clone. This rearrangement joins TRBV28 to TRBJ2-7; 12 bases line up with TRBD2. V lost 6 bases to trimming and J lost 0 bases; unmatched junction nucleotides: 3. Germline CDR1 MDHEN, CDR2 SYDVKM. The CDR3 runs 15 residues. The CDR3 loop reads CASRRTSGASYEQYF. The DNA for the CDR3 is TGTGCCAGCAGAAGGACTAGCGGGGCCTCCTACGAGCAGTACTTC. Combining the CDR3 with reference TRBV28 and TRBJ2-7 gives the whole variable domain DVKVTQSSRYLVKRTGEKVFLECVQDMDHENMFWYRQDPGLGLRLIYFSYDVKMKEKGDIPEGYSVSREKKERFSLILESASTNQTSMYLCASRRTSGASYEQYFGPGTRLTVT.